This note documents a single T cell receptor beta chain sequence. This sample is drawn from a study of neoadjuvant anti-PD-1 for oral cavity cancer. About the study: Patients mostly received three to four biweekly nivolumab doses at 3 mg/kg before surgery. Non-progressing patients received a fourth nivolumab dose near day 43, then surgery on days 50-56.

The CDR3 is made up of 16 amino acids. Trimming cost V 5 bases and J 3 bases; bases outside gene matches: 9. Germline V gives CDR1 SGHTA, CDR2 FQGTGA. TCRdb's table, derived via immunoSEQ multiplex PCR, lists solely in-frame clones and lacks some. The data show around 81,000 clones, 84% seen once. The rearrangement links TRBV7-3 to TRBJ1-5, with 8 nucleotides matching TRBD1. This specimen was PBMCs, taken before nivolumab (anti-PD-1) treatment. The source of this sequence is a person between 35 and 79 years old with oral cavity squamous cell carcinoma. CDR3 nucleotides: TGTGCCAGCAGCCGACCGGGACAGGAATACAATCAGCCCCAGCATTTT. As protein: CASSRPGQEYNQPQHF.